This entry lists 12 T cell receptor beta chains sequenced from one sample in a study of blood T cell repertoires in COVID-19. Only in-frame clones appear in the TCRdb table, and some are missing; sequencing was by immunoSEQ multiplex PCR. This sample has 100,000 to 150,000 clones; roughly 88% occur once, and the top ten carry about 5.4%. The source material was peripheral blood. These TCRs come from a human donor in a cohort sampled during active COVID-19.

The chain links TRBV6-1 to TRBJ2-7; maybe TRBD2 (6 bases). CDR3 size: 14 residues. CDR1 and CDR2 from the germline V gene are MNHNS and SASEGT. The V end was cut by 2 bases, the J end by 0 bases, with 8 bases between. The DNA for the CDR3 is TGTGCCAGCAGTGAAAGGGAGGTCTCCTACGAGCAGTACTTC. This codes for CASSEREVSYEQYF.

V gene TRBV5-4 combines with J gene TRBJ2-7; TRBD1 aligns across 8 bases. Germline V gene data show CDR1 as SGHNT and CDR2 as YYREEE (reference sequence). The length of the CDR3 is 14 residues. The V segment lost 3 bases and the J segment 3 bases; nucleotides outside the gene matches: 5. CDR3 region: CASSWDRSVYEQYF. The CDR3 coding sequence is TGTGCCAGCAGCTGGGACAGGTCGGTCTACGAGCAGTACTTC.

This rearrangement joins TRBV27 to TRBJ2-1; D call uncertain. There are 10 residues in the CDR3. Germline CDR1 MNHEY, CDR2 SMNVEV (reference sequence). Trimming stripped 8 bases from V and 7 bases from J, with 6 bases between. This CDR3 is CASQNNEQFF. In DNA, the CDR3 is TGTGCCAGCCAAAATAATGAGCAGTTCTTC.

The chain carries TRBV28 and TRBJ1-5, with a possible D match to TRBD1 (5 bases). The CDR3 is made up of 13 amino acids. V was shortened by 1 base and J by 7 bases, with 8 bases between the two germline ends. Germline lookup yields CDR1 MDHEN and CDR2 SYDVKM. Here the CDR3 DNA reads TGTGCCAGCAGTTTATTAAGGGGACAGCCCCAGCATTTT. Amino acid sequence: CASSLLRGQPQHF.

V gene TRBV6-1 combines with J gene TRBJ2-5; D gene ambiguous. V lost 0 bases to trimming and J lost 9 bases, with 8 bases between them. The CDR3 contains 12 residues. The germline CDR1 and CDR2 sequences are MNHNS and SASEGT. The CDR3 nucleotides read TGTGCCAGCAGTGAAGCAGGTCGGGCCCAGTACTTC. This gives the protein CASSEAGRAQYF.

The gene calls are TRBV7-8 and TRBJ2-7, with 9 bases aligning to TRBD1. The CDR3 contains 15 residues. The V gene end was trimmed by 1 base and the J gene end by 4 bases; junction bases not matched to a gene: 5. Germline CDR1 is SGHVS and CDR2 is FQNEAQ. This CDR3 is CASSLDPGQGYEQYF. As DNA, the CDR3 is TGTGCCAGCAGCTTAGATCCCGGACAGGGGTACGAGCAGTACTTC.

Only one count was recorded for this clone. V gene TRBV3-1 (or the pseudogene TRBV3-2) combines with J gene TRBJ1-2; weak D call: TRBD1 (6 bases). Germline CDR1 reads LGHDT; CDR2 reads YNNKEL (reference sequence). CDR3 length equals 16 residues. V gave up 4 bases and J gave up 5 bases, with 20 bases separating them. CDR3 region: CASSPLGRGGWYGYTF. The CDR3 nucleotides are TGTGCCAGCAGCCCCCTAGGGAGGGGGGGTTGGTATGGCTACACCTTC.

Details on this clone: Other DNA sequences from this sample encode an identical CDR3 as well. The J gene is TRBJ2-1, the V gene TRBV5-1; 11 nucleotides agree with TRBD2. CDR1 SGHRS and CDR2 YFSETQ come from the germline V gene. CDR3 length: 16 amino acids. V gave up 4 bases and J gave up 1 base; unmatched junction bases: 4. CDR3 sequence reads: CASSRTSGSSYNEQFF. In DNA form, the CDR3 reads TGCGCCAGCAGCCGAACTAGCGGGAGTTCCTACAATGAGCAGTTCTTC.

The genes are TRBV9 and TRBJ1-1; 7 positions match TRBD1. V lost 4 bases to trimming and J lost 5 bases; unmatched junction nucleotides: 14. The CDR3 extends over 16 amino acids. Germline values: CDR1 SGDLS, CDR2 YYNGEE. For the CDR3, the DNA is TGTGCCAGCAGCCCCCCGGAGGGCAGGGGGACAACTGAAGCTTTCTTT. Protein product: CASSPPEGRGTTEAFF.

The rearrangement uses TRBV19 and TRBJ1-2, with D unresolved. Germline CDR1 is LNHDA and CDR2 is SQIVND (reference sequence). V lost 2 bases, J lost 3 bases, and 16 bases lay in between. This CDR3 region has 16 residues. The CDR3 DNA follows: TGTGCCAGTAGTATACTCACCGGTGGGAGCTACTATGGCTACACCTTC. It encodes CASSILTGGSYYGYTF.

This clone was observed once. The V gene is TRBV9, the J gene TRBJ2-2; 7 bases line up with TRBD2. Germline CDR1 reads SGDLS; CDR2 reads YYNGEE. The ends lost 0 bases at V and 2 bases at J; junction bases unmatched: 13. The CDR3 runs 19 residues. DNA for the CDR3: TGTGCCAGCAGCGTAGTGTCCGGGGCTAGCGGAGCTAACACCGGGGAGCTGTTTTTT. Residues: CASSVVSGASGANTGELFF.

This chain joins TRBV10-1 and TRBJ2-1; D might be TRBD2 (5 bases). CDR1 is WNHNN and CDR2 is SYGVQD in the germline V gene (reference sequence). CDR3 length: 15 amino acids. The V and J ends lost 3 bases and 9 bases respectively, with 18 bases between them. CDR3 DNA sequence: TGCGCCAGCAGTGATGAGAGGGCTTCAAAAAGTGAGCAGTTCTTC. Protein product: CASSDERASKSEQFF.